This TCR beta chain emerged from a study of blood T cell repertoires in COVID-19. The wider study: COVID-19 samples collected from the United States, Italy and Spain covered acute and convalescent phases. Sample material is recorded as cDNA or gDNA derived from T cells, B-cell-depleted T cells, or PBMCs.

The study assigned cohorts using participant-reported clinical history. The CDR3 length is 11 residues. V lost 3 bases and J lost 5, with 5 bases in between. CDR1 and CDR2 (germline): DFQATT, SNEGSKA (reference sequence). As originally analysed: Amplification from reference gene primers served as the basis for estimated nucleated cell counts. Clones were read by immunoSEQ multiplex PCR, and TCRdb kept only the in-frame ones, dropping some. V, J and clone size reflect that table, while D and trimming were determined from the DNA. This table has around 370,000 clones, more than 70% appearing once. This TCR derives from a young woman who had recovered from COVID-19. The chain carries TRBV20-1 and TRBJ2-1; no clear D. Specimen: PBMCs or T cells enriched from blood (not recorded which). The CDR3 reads CSASPDNEQFF. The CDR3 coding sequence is TGCAGTGCTAGCCCGGACAATGAGCAGTTCTTC.